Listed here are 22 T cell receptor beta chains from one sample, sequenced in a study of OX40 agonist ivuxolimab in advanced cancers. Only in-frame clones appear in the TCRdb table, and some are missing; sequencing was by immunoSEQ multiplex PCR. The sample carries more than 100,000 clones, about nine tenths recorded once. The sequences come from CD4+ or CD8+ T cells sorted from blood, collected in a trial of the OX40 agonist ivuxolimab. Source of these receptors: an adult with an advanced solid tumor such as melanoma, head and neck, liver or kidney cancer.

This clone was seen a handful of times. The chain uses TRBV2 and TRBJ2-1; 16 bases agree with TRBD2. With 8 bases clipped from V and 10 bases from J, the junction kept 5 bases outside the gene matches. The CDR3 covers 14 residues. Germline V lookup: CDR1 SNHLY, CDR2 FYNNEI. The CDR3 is CASSAGLAGGEQFF. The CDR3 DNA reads TGTGCCAGCTCCGCGGGACTAGCGGGAGGGGAGCAGTTCTTC.

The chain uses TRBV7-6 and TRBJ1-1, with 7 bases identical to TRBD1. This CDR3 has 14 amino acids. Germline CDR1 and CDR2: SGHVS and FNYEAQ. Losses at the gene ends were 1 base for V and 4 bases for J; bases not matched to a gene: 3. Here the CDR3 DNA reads TGTGCCAGCAGCTTAGGGGGACAGTCCACTGAAGCTTTCTTT. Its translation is CASSLGGQSTEAFF.

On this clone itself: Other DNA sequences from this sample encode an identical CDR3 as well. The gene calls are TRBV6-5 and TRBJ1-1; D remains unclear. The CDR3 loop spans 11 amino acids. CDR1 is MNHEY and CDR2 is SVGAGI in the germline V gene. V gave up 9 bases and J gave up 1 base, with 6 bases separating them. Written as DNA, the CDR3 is TGTGCCAGTAAGACGAACACTGAAGCTTTCTTT. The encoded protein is CASKTNTEAFF.

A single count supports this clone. The CDR3 DNA is TGTGCCAGCAGTTACTCGAGAAGCAATCAGCCCCAGCATTTT. It is translated as CASSYSRSNQPQHF. The chain recombines TRBV6-5 with TRBJ1-5; D ambiguous. Germline V gene sequence: CDR1 MNHEY, CDR2 SVGAGI. The length of the CDR3 is 14 residues. Trimming removed 0 bases at V and 1 base at J, with 4 bases between.

The CDR3 bases are TGCGCCAGCAGCTTGGCACTACCGGGACTAGGGGACAATGAGCAGTTCTTC. This gives the protein CASSLALPGLGDNEQFF. The chain has TRBV5-1 and TRBJ2-1, with 8 bases fitting TRBD2. Germline V lookup: CDR1 SGHRS, CDR2 YFSETQ. V lost 0 bases, J lost 5 bases, and 10 bases stayed unmatched. The length of the CDR3 is 17 residues.

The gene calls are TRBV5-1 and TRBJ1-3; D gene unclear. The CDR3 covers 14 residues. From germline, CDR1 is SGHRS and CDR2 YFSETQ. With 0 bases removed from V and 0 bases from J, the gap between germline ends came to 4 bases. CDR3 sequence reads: CASSLGTSGNTIYF. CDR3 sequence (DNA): TGCGCCAGCAGCTTGGGGACCTCTGGAAACACCATATATTTT.

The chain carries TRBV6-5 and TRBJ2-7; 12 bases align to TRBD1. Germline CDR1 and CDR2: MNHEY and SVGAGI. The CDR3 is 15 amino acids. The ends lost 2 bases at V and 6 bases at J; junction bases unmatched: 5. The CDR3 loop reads CASSYPGTGGAEQYF. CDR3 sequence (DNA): TGTGCCAGCAGTTACCCGGGGACAGGGGGCGCCGAGCAGTACTTC.

The CDR3 sequence is CASSTSSGSSNEQYF. CDR3 in DNA: TGTGCCAGTAGTACCTCTAGCGGGAGTAGCAACGAGCAGTACTTC. The chain joins TRBV19 to TRBJ2-7; 10 bases line up with TRBD2. The CDR3 spans 15 residues. V shed 4 bases and J 5 bases; nucleotides not matched to a gene: 8. CDR1 LNHDA and CDR2 SQIVND come from the germline V gene (reference sequence).

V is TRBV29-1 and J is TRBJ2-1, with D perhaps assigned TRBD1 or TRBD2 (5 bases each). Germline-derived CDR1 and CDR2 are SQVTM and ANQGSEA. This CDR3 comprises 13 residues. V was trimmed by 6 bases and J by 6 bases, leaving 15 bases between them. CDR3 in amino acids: CSVQGGGFNEQFF. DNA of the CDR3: TGCAGCGTCCAGGGTGGCGGGTTCAATGAGCAGTTCTTC.

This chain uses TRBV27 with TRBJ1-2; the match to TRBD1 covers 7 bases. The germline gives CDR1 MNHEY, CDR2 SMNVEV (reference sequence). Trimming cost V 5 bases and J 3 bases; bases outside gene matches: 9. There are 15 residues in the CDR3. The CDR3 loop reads CASSPLWTGYYGYTF. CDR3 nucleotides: TGTGCCAGCAGTCCACTATGGACAGGTTACTATGGCTACACCTTC.

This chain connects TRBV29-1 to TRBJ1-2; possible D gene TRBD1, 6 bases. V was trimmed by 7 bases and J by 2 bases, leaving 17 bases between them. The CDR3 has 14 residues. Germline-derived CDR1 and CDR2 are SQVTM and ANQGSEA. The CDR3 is CSAVRGPLNYGYTF. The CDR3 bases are TGCAGCGCCGTTCGGGGGCCGTTGAACTATGGCTACACCTTC.

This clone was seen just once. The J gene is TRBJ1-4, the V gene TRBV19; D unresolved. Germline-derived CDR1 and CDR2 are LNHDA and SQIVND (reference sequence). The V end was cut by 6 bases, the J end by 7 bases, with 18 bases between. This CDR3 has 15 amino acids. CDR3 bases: TGTGCCAGTAGCATCTTACGCCTAAGGGTTGAAAAACTGTTTTTT. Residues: CASSILRLRVEKLFF.

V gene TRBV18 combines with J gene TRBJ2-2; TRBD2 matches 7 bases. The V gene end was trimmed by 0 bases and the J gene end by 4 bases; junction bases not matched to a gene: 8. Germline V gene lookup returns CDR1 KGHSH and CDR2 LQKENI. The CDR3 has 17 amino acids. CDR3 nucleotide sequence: TGTGCCAGCTCACCACCGACGGGGATAGCGGGCACCGGGGAGCTGTTTTTT. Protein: CASSPPTGIAGTGELFF.

The CDR3 spells CASSLVGSEPYNEQFF. The DNA of the CDR3 is TGTGCCAGCAGCTTAGTGGGGAGCGAGCCCTACAATGAGCAGTTCTTC. The chain couples TRBV11-2 to TRBJ2-1; D is possibly TRBD2 (5 bases). V was trimmed by 1 base and J by 2 bases, leaving 12 bases between them. CDR1 SGHAT and CDR2 FQNNGV come from the germline V gene. This CDR3 is 16 amino acids long.

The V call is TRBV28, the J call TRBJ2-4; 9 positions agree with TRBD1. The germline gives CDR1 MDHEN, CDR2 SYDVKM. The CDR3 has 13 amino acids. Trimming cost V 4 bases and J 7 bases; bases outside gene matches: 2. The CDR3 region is CASSWTGENIQYF. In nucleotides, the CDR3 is TGTGCCAGCAGTTGGACAGGGGAGAACATTCAGTACTTC.

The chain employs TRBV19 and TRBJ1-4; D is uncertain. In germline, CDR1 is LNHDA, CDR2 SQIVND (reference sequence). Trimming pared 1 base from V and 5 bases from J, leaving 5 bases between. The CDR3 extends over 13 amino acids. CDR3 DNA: TGTGCCAGTAGTATAGGGCAGAATGAAAAACTGTTTTTT. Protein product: CASSIGQNEKLFF.

The CDR3 here is CASSIKAELNYGYTF. The CDR3 region has the DNA TGTGCCAGTAGTATAAAGGCAGAACTAAACTATGGCTACACCTTC. The chain is built from TRBV19 and TRBJ1-2, with D hard to call. The CDR3 is 15 amino acids. Germline CDR1 reads LNHDA; CDR2 reads SQIVND (reference sequence). V was cut by 2 bases and J by 2 bases, with 12 bases left in between.

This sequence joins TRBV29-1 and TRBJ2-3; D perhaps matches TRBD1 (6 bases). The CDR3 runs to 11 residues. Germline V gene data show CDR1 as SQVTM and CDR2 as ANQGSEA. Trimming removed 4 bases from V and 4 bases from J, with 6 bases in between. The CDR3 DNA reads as TGCAGCGTTGCAGGGGCAGATACGCAGTATTTT. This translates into CSVAGADTQYF.

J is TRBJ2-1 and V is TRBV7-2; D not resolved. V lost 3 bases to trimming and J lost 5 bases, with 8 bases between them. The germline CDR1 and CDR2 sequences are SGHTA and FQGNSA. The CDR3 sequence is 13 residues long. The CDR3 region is CASSFGRHNEQFF. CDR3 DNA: TGTGCCAGCAGCTTCGGCCGTCACAATGAGCAGTTCTTC.

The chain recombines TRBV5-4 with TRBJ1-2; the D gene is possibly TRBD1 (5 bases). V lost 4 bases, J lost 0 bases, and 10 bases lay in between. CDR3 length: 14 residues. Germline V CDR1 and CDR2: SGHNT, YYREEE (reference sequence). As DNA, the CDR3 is TGTGCCAGCAGCGGCACGACAGCTAACTATGGCTACACCTTC. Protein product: CASSGTTANYGYTF.

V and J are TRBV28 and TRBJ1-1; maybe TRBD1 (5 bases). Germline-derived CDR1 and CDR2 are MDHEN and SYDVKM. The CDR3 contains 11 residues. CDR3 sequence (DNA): TGTGGGGCGACCGGGGGCACTGAAGCTTTCTTT. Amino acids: CGATGGTEAFF.

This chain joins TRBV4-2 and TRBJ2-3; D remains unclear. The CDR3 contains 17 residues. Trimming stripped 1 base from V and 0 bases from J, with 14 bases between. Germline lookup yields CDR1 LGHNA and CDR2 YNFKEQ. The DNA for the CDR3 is TGTGCCAGCAGCCAAGGCCAGGTTCGTCTTAGCACAGATACGCAGTATTTT. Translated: CASSQGQVRLSTDTQYF.